The 14 T cell receptor beta chains listed next were all sequenced from one sample in a study of blood T cells in healthy people across ages. Primed by a sample-barcoded 5' primer and a J-beta primer mix, a second PCR proceeded for about 6 to 12 cycles. TCRdb called the 5' RACE reads again in MiXCR, with one record for every CDR3 protein. This table has almost 300,000 distinct CDR3 sequences, 25% to 30% appearing once. Sequencing was done on a sample of blood. The origin of the receptors is a woman aged 65 to 85 in good health.

The chain has TRBV21-1 and TRBJ2-5; TRBD1, the D gene given by the table, was not confirmed from the DNA. The end of the DNA fits TRBJ2-7 better, so the J call may be wrong. TRBV21-1 is tagged as a pseudogene. The CDR3 has 16 residues. CDR3 bases: TGTGCCAGCAGTAAAGGCGCGGGGACAGGGGACTACGAGCAGTACTTC. This translates into CASSKGAGTGDYEQYF.

The chain combines TRBV28 with TRBJ2-7; 8 nucleotides align to TRBD1. The CDR3 spans 13 residues. The trim removed 4 bases at V and 3 bases at J, leaving 2 bases unmatched. The germline V gene encodes CDR1 MDHEN and CDR2 SYDVKM. CDR3 sequence: CASSWGQDYEQYF. The CDR3 nucleotides are TGTGCCAGCAGTTGGGGACAGGACTACGAGCAGTACTTC.

CDR3 sequence: CSAGPLRGGNTQYF. As DNA, the CDR3 is TGCAGTGCTGGGCCCCTGCGAGGCGGGAATACGCAGTATTTT. The genes are TRBV20-1 and TRBJ2-3, with D maybe TRBD2 (6 bases). CDR3 length equals 14 residues. In germline, CDR1 is DFQATT, CDR2 SNEGSKA (reference sequence). Trimming left V 5 bases short and J 7 bases short, with 19 bases between.

The V and J genes are TRBV20-1 and TRBJ2-6; no definite D call. CDR3 size: 16 residues. Germline assignment: CDR1 DFQATT and CDR2 SNEGSKA (reference sequence). The V end lost 6 bases, the J end lost 0 bases, and 15 bases lay between the germline ends. CDR3 coding DNA: TGCAGTGCCCCCTTGGGTTCTTACTCTGGGGCCAACGTCCTGACTTTC. Its protein product is CSAPLGSYSGANVLTF.

This clonotype was observed at least ten times. The chain recombines TRBV4-2 with TRBJ2-5; 8 bases map to TRBD2. The CDR3 covers 18 residues. Unmatched junction bases numbered 14, after V lost 0 bases and J lost 5 bases. Germline V gives CDR1 LGHNA, CDR2 YNFKEQ. The CDR3 DNA follows: TGTGCCAGCAGCCAAGATGGGGCAGCGGGAGCAAGGCAGGAGACCCAGTACTTC. This gives the protein CASSQDGAAGARQETQYF.

The CDR3 is CASSQGGWTDTQYF. The CDR3 DNA is TGTGCCAGCAGCCAAGGGGGGTGGACAGATACGCAGTATTTT. The rearrangement uses TRBV3-1 and TRBJ2-3; either TRBD1 or TRBD2 may supply D (5 bases each). Germline assignment: CDR1 LGHDT and CDR2 YNNKEL (reference sequence). The CDR3 runs to 14 residues. The V end lost 1 base, the J end lost 3 bases, and 8 bases lay between the germline ends.

This clonotype was seen more than once but under ten times. V is TRBV5-1 and J is TRBJ1-2; D uncertain. CDR3 length equals 14 residues. Trimming pared 6 bases from V and 1 base from J, leaving 13 bases between. CDR1 is SGHRS and CDR2 is YFSETQ in the germline V gene. In DNA form, the CDR3 reads TGCGCCAGCATAGGAGACGGACTTAACTATGGCTACACCTTC. Translation: CASIGDGLNYGYTF.

This chain joins TRBV6-2 or TRBV6-3 and TRBJ2-5; D is undetermined. CDR3 size: 12 residues. Germline assignment: CDR1 MNHEY and CDR2 SVGEGT. Trimming removed 2 bases from V and 1 base from J, with 2 bases in between. The CDR3, as DNA: TGTGCCAGCAGTTACGTCCAAGAGACCCAGTACTTC. Its protein is CASSYVQETQYF.

This clonotype was seen only a few times. The chain couples TRBV5-5 to TRBJ2-7, with D possibly being TRBD1 (6 bases). Per the germline V gene, CDR1 is SGHKS and CDR2 is YYEKEE (reference sequence). Trimming took off 2 bases at V and 3 bases at J, with 18 bases between the two ends. CDR3 length: 16 amino acids. The CDR3 sequence: CASSLRTESIIYEQYF. CDR3 coding DNA: TGTGCCAGCAGCTTAAGGACAGAGAGCATAATCTACGAGCAGTACTTC.

The V and J genes are TRBV20-1 and TRBJ1-1; D is unclear. Trimming stripped 1 base from V and 8 bases from J, with 20 bases between. CDR3 length: 15 residues. The germline gives CDR1 DFQATT, CDR2 SNEGSKA (reference sequence). CDR3 sequence: CSARVIDGSPPEAFF. CDR3 sequence (DNA): TGCAGTGCTAGAGTAATAGACGGATCCCCCCCCGAAGCTTTCTTT.

This clonotype showed up just a few times. The V and J genes are TRBV28 and TRBJ2-7, with D unresolved. The CDR3 spans 14 residues. The germline V and J ends were trimmed by 8 bases and 1 base, with 15 bases remaining between them. Looked up from germline, CDR1 is MDHEN and CDR2 is SYDVKM. The CDR3 nucleotides read TGTGCCAGCTCGCTCCCAGCTAATTCCTACGAGCAGTACTTC. This gives the protein CASSLPANSYEQYF. Together with reference TRBV28 and TRBJ2-7, the CDR3 gives the full variable domain: DVKVTQSSRYLVKRTGEKVFLECVQDMDHENMFWYRQDPGLGLRLIYFSYDVKMKEKGDIPEGYSVSREKKERFSLILESASTNQTSMYLCASSLPANSYEQYFGPGTRLTVT.

The V gene is TRBV7-3, the J gene TRBJ2-3; D possibly matches TRBD1 or TRBD2 (5 bases each). Germline V CDR1 and CDR2: SGHTA, FQGTGA. The CDR3 spans 14 residues. With 2 bases removed from V and 5 bases from J, the gap between germline ends came to 11 bases. The CDR3 region has the DNA TGTGCCAGCAGCTTAGGTAGTGGGGGAGATACGCAGTATTTT. Protein product: CASSLGSGGDTQYF.

The chain has TRBV18 and TRBJ2-7; no clear D. Germline assignment: CDR1 KGHSH and CDR2 LQKENI. CDR3 length: 14 amino acids. V lost 3 bases and J 1 base, leaving 10 bases between the germline ends. The CDR3 spells CASSPERISYEQYF. The CDR3 bases are TGTGCCAGCTCACCGGAGAGAATATCCTACGAGCAGTACTTC.

The chain recombines TRBV12-3 or TRBV12-4 with TRBJ2-4, with TRBD1 matching 9 bases. Trimming took 6 bases from V and 7 from J; bases not matched to a gene: 16. The CDR3 totals 17 residues. CDR3 in amino acids: CASSRSSGTGTSNIQYF. In DNA, the CDR3 is TGTGCCAGCAGCCGCTCATCCGGGACAGGGACCTCTAACATTCAGTACTTC.